Listed here is a single T cell receptor beta chain. This sample stems from a study of blood T cell repertoires in COVID-19. Repertoires were generated with immunoSEQ multiplex PCR, while TCRdb's copy carries only in-frame clones and drops some. The table lists 390,000 or so clones, 86% of them singletons. Losses at the gene ends were 4 bases for V and 0 bases for J; bases not matched to a gene: 9. Per the germline V gene, CDR1 is SGHRS and CDR2 is YFSETQ. This CDR3 spans 17 amino acids. The chain couples TRBV5-1 to TRBJ1-4; 7 bases match TRBD1. This clonotype was obtained from a woman in her twenties or thirties with active or convalescent COVID-19. The sequencing input was peripheral blood. CDR3 bases: TGCGCCAGCAGCACTGGGACAGAGATTGCAACTAATGAAAAACTGTTTTTT. Protein: CASSTGTEIATNEKLFF.